Here is one T cell receptor beta chain with its context. Its cognate antigen is unknown. The CDR3 loop spans 12 amino acids. Germline CDR1 and CDR2: SGHTA and FQGNSA. Trimming removed 5 bases from V and 1 base from J, with 5 bases in between. TCRdb reprocessed the RT-PCR reads with MiXCR, giving one entry per CDR3 protein. The sample yields roughly 570,000 distinct CDR3 sequences, 14% seen once. The entry originates in a study of response to subunit inactivated influenza vaccine. Findings and caveats of the study: With each seasonal influenza vaccination, the authors suggested, few new T cells are recruited.

The V gene is TRBV7-2, the J gene TRBJ2-5; D is unclear. The sequences come from PBMCs from blood, collected about 13 days after vaccination. This sequence was found in a man over 45 who received an inactivated influenza vaccine. CDR3 amino acids: CASSTPQETQYF. CDR3 DNA: TGTGCCAGCAGCACTCCCCAAGAGACCCAGTACTTC.